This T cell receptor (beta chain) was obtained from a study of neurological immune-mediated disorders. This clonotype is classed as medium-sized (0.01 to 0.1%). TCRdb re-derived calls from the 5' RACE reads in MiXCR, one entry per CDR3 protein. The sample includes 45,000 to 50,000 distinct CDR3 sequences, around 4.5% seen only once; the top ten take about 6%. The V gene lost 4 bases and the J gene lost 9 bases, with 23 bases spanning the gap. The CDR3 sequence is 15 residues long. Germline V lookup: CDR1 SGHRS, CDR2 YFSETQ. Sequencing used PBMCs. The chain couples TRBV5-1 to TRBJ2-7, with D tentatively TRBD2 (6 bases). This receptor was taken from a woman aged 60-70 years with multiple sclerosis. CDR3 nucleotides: TGCGCCAGCAGCCCCACCCCGGCCGGGGGTCTTGGGCAGTACGTC. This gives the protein CASSPTPAGGLGQYV.